Given below is one T cell receptor beta chain in context. Its cognate antigen is unknown. This CDR3 is 14 amino acids long. Trimming took 2 bases from V and 1 from J, leaving 11 bases between them. Germline V gene sequence: CDR1 SQVTM, CDR2 ANQGSEA. 5'RACE with constant-segment primers yielded barcoded, UMI-tagged TCR alpha and TCR beta cDNA libraries. TCRdb reanalysed the 5' RACE reads using MiXCR and keeps one entry per CDR3 protein. The sample carries roughly 450,000 distinct CDR3 sequences, about 18% recorded once. This sample stems from a study of T-cell memory formation after mild COVID-19. Study-level results: Contracting CD8+ clones were enriched in EMRA, CD4+ mainly in CM and EM. Day 15 to 85 contracting clones showed balanced CD4/CD8; day 15 to 37 expanders favored CD4+.

Source material: PBMCs or a T cell subset sorted from them (not recorded which). The rearrangement joins TRBV29-1 to TRBJ2-5; no reliable D call. The clonotype originates from an adult woman who had mild COVID-19 (a few samples of this study predate the infection). Cell type and time point are not known. The chain's CDR3 is CSVEYQTPQETQYF. In DNA, the CDR3 is TGCAGCGTTGAATACCAAACCCCCCAAGAGACCCAGTACTTC.